This record covers a single T cell receptor (beta chain). The data belong to a study of T cell changes during pregnancy in multiple sclerosis. Measured with immunoSEQ multiplex PCR; TCRdb has only the in-frame clones, and not every one. The data show tens of thousands of clones, approximately 89% seen once. The V end lost 0 bases, the J end lost 0 bases, and 7 bases lay between the germline ends. Germline CDR1 and CDR2: SGHRS and YFSETQ. The CDR3 length is 15 residues. This clonotype originated in a female donor in good health, enrolled as a control in a pregnancy study. The input for sequencing was CD8+ T cells from peripheral blood mononuclear cells, taken in the first trimester of pregnancy. This chain connects TRBV5-1 to TRBJ1-3; D is ambiguous. This CDR3 reads CASSLDGFSGNTIYF. CDR3 in DNA: TGCGCCAGCAGCTTGGACGGGTTCTCTGGAAACACCATATATTTT.